A selection of T cell receptor beta chains follows, all from one sample in a study of human T cells and chemical hapten exposure. MiXCR, run by TCRdb on the RACE reads, gives a single entry per CDR3 protein. This table holds 50,000 to 65,000 distinct CDR3 sequences, about 11% found once. The input for sequencing was whole blood, taken in connection with sensitization to the hapten diphenylcyclopropenone (DPC). These receptors were taken from a woman aged 40-49 years with alopecia areata. Some clones in this sample may be carry-over from other donors' samples. Each CDR3 is given with its conserved first and last residue. D genes are given only for firm matches. Expanded clones are given a class, and other clones once, few, many or no size at all.

V gene	clone size	J gene	D gene	CDR3 DNA	CDR3 protein
TRBV6-4	few	TRBJ2-1	.	TGTGCCAGCAGTGACTCGGGGGAACCGGGAAATGAGCAGTTCTTC	CASSDSGEPGNEQFF
TRBV15	many	TRBJ2-1	.	TGTGCCACCAGCCGCCCTATATACAATGAGCAGTTCTTC	CATSRPIYNEQFF
TRBV29-1	few	TRBJ2-6	TRBD1	TGCAGCGTTGGGACAGGGAACTCTGGGGCCAACGTCCTGACTTTC	CSVGTGNSGANVLTF
TRBV18	many	TRBJ2-7	.	TGTGCCAGCTCACCGACGGACAGTTCCTACGAGCAGTACTTC	CASSPTDSSYEQYF
TRBV7-9	many	TRBJ2-2	.	TGTGCCAGCAGCTTAGGAGGGGCGGCCAAGAACACCGGGGAGCTGTTTTTT	CASSLGGAAKNTGELFF
TRBV28	many	TRBJ1-5	.	TGTGCCAGCAGTGGCGCACAAGGAAGGCCTGGGGGTCAGCCCCAGCATTTT	CASSGAQGRPGGQPQHF
TRBV2	.	TRBJ2-7	.	TGTGCCAGCAGTGGGGACTGGAGGTCCTACGAGCAGTACTTC	CASSGDWRSYEQYF
TRBV7-2	many	TRBJ2-5	.	TGTGCCAGCAGCTTACCAGAGACCCAGTACTTC	CASSLPETQYF
TRBV15	many	TRBJ2-7	.	TGTGCCACCAACAAGGGGGGCGGTGAGCAGTACTTC	CATNKGGGEQYF
TRBV18	many	TRBJ1-5	TRBD1	TGTGCCAGCTCCGAGACAGGGAGCAATCAGCCCCAGCATTTT	CASSETGSNQPQHF
TRBV9	.	TRBJ2-1	TRBD2	TGTGCCAGCAGCGTAGCGGGACTAGCGGGCTACAATGAGCAGTTCTTC	CASSVAGLAGYNEQFF